The 19 T cell receptor beta chains in this list originate from one sample, sequenced in a study of low-dose radiotherapy and immunotherapy resistance in tumors. Priming of first-strand cDNA relied on TRAV- and TRBV-specific primers (covering alpha and beta chains). The TCRs were subjected to amplification over approximately 20 PCR cycles employing a constant-region primer in conjunction with a V-primer adapter. Each CDR3 protein gets one entry after TCRdb re-called the reads with MiXCR. The sample has 8,300 or so distinct CDR3 sequences, about 60% seen once. The receptors were gathered from a human donor with advanced metastatic prostate, ovarian, gallbladder or colorectal cancer (not recorded which). This table probably holds off-target reads from a library built for another chain.

The chain combines TRBV5-1 with TRBJ2-5; D gene uncertain. This CDR3 comprises 14 residues. CDR1 is SGHRS and CDR2 is YFSETQ in the germline V gene. V lost 4 bases to trimming and J lost 2 bases, with 12 bases between them. The CDR3 coding sequence is TGCGCCAGCAGCACCTTGACGCAGCAAGAGACCCAGTACTTC. Its translation is CASSTLTQQETQYF.

The chain recombines TRBV5-1 with TRBJ1-1, with TRBD1 matching 7 bases. The germline V gene has CDR1 SGHRS and CDR2 YFSETQ. The CDR3 runs to 15 residues. V trimming: 4 bases; J trimming: 4 bases; junction bases outside the gene matches: 10. In DNA, the CDR3 is TGCGCCAGCAGCCAGGGGGGCAGGGAACTCACTGAAGCTTTCTTT. Residues: CASSQGGRELTEAFF.

V gene TRBV15 combines with J gene TRBJ1-2; D is unclear. The CDR3 has 12 amino acids. Germline CDR1 LNHNV, CDR2 YYDKDF (reference sequence). Trimming shortened V by 2 bases and J by 4 bases, and 5 bases separated the two germline ends. The CDR3 loop is CATSRNGYGYTF. In DNA, the CDR3 is TGTGCCACCAGCAGAAACGGCTATGGCTACACCTTC.

This rearrangement joins TRBV5-1 to TRBJ2-7; 7 positions match TRBD1. This CDR3 spans 14 amino acids. Unmatched junction bases numbered 6, after V lost 4 bases and J lost 2 bases. CDR1 SGHRS and CDR2 YFSETQ come from the germline V gene. CDR3 in amino acids: CASSRGQEAYEQYF. In nucleotides, the CDR3 is TGCGCCAGCAGCCGTGGACAGGAGGCCTACGAGCAGTACTTC.

This clonotype is labeled as large. The chain carries TRBV19 and TRBJ2-1; 10 bases align to TRBD1. Germline-derived CDR1 and CDR2 are LNHDA and SQIVND (reference sequence). V was clipped by 4 bases and J by 8 bases; unmatched bases: 2. CDR3 length equals 13 residues. CDR3 DNA sequence: TGTGCCAGTAGTAGAGGGACAGGGGATGAGCAGTTCTTC. It encodes CASSRGTGDEQFF.

This chain joins TRBV28 and TRBJ1-5; the D gene is possibly TRBD1 (5 bases). This CDR3 comprises 14 residues. Between the trimmed V and J ends, which lost 5 bases and 7 bases, there was a span of 15 bases. CDR1 and CDR2 from the germline V gene are MDHEN and SYDVKM. The CDR3 region is CASSPGTRRQPQHF. The CDR3, as DNA: TGTGCCAGCAGTCCCGGGACTCGTCGGCAGCCCCAGCATTTT.

This clonotype was picked up a small number of times. This rearrangement joins TRBV18 to TRBJ2-1; 7 nucleotides agree with TRBD2. CDR3 size: 15 residues. V trimming: 2 bases; J trimming: 4 bases; junction bases outside the gene matches: 5. Germline CDR1 reads KGHSH; CDR2 reads LQKENI. The CDR3 DNA is TGTGCCAGCTCACCAGGGGCGGGAGATTACAATGAGCAGTTCTTC. Translated, it gives CASSPGAGDYNEQFF.

The chain links TRBV7-2 to TRBJ2-7; 9 positions match TRBD1. This CDR3 region has 14 residues. Germline assignment: CDR1 SGHTA and CDR2 FQGNSA. V lost 5 bases and J lost 2; bases outside the gene matches: 4. The CDR3 spells CASSVRQGAYEQYF. The CDR3 DNA follows: TGTGCCAGCAGCGTAAGACAGGGGGCCTACGAGCAGTACTTC.

This clonotype showed up just once. CDR3 bases: TGTGCCAGCAGTGCCTCTGAAGCTTTCTTT. Translation gives CASSASEAFF. This chain joins TRBV28 and TRBJ1-1; no definite D call. Deletions cut 5 bases from V and 6 bases from J, with 4 bases between. This CDR3 comprises 10 residues. The germline V gene encodes CDR1 MDHEN and CDR2 SYDVKM. Looking up the rest from reference TRBV28 and TRBJ1-1 gives the full variable domain: DVKVTQSSRYLVKRTGEKVFLECVQDMDHENMFWYRQDPGLGLRLIYFSYDVKMKEKGDIPEGYSVSREKKERFSLILESASTNQTSMYLCASSASEAFFGQGTRLTVV.

V usage is TRBV26 and J usage is TRBJ2-7; TRBD2 was called by the table and not checked on the DNA. TRBV26 is assigned pseudogene status. The CDR3 runs 12 residues. The CDR3 region is CASSLAGYEQYF. The CDR3 DNA is TGTGCCAGCAGTCTAGCGGGGTACGAGCAGTACTTC.

The chain has TRBV19 and TRBJ1-5, with 8 bases fitting TRBD1. The CDR3 has 16 residues. Germline CDR1 and CDR2: LNHDA and SQIVND (reference sequence). V was pared by 5 bases and J by 2 bases, with 8 bases of the junction left unmatched. CDR3 residues: CASSLQGARGNQPQHF. The DNA of the CDR3 is TGTGCCAGTAGTCTGCAGGGGGCGCGGGGCAATCAGCCCCAGCATTTT.

The V gene is TRBV5-1, the J gene TRBJ2-5; 8 bases are a match to TRBD1. Germline V gene data show CDR1 as SGHRS and CDR2 as YFSETQ. V lost 0 bases and J lost 3; bases outside the gene matches: 10. The CDR3 has 17 amino acids. CDR3 residues: CASSLDPQGAGEETQYF. CDR3 bases: TGCGCCAGCAGCTTGGATCCCCAGGGGGCAGGGGAAGAGACCCAGTACTTC.

The V gene is TRBV9, the J gene TRBJ1-6; 9 bases are shared with TRBD1. This CDR3 region has 15 residues. Germline assignment: CDR1 SGDLS and CDR2 YYNGEE. Trimming took 3 bases from V and 7 from J; bases not matched to a gene: 5. The CDR3 loop reads CASSGATGGNSPLHF. DNA of the CDR3: TGTGCCAGCAGCGGTGCGACAGGGGGGAATTCACCCCTCCACTTT. The variable domain in full, with the rest retrieved from reference TRBV9 and TRBJ1-6, is DSGVTQTPKHLITATGQRVTLRCSPRSGDLSVYWYQQSLDQGLQFLIQYYNGEERAKGNILERFSAQQFPDLHSELNLSSLELGDSALYFCASSGATGGNSPLHFGNGTRLTVT.

This clonotype was seen a single time. V and J are TRBV9 and TRBJ2-7; possible D gene TRBD2, 5 bases. The V gene lost 10 bases and the J gene lost 7 bases, with 18 bases spanning the gap. Germline-derived CDR1 and CDR2 are SGDLS and YYNGEE. The length of the CDR3 is 12 residues. CDR3 region: CARPDCPVEQYF. The DNA of the CDR3 is TGTGCCCGCCCGGACTGTCCGGTGGAGCAGTACTTC.

This chain joins TRBV28 and TRBJ2-7, with 9 nucleotides matching TRBD2. V gave up 11 bases and J gave up 3 bases; unmatched junction bases: 14. Germline V gene data show CDR1 as MDHEN and CDR2 as SYDVKM. This CDR3 spans 15 amino acids. The CDR3 bases are TGTGCCTCCTGCGGGGGGGCCGATGCCCTCTACGAGCAGTACTTC. As protein: CASCGGADALYEQYF.

The V gene is TRBV19, the J gene TRBJ1-5; D remains unclear. V was pared by 4 bases and J by 9 bases, with 10 bases between. The CDR3 is 12 residues long. Germline V gene data show CDR1 as LNHDA and CDR2 as SQIVND (reference sequence). CDR3 protein: CASSNGASPQHF. The CDR3 DNA follows: TGTGCCAGTAGTAACGGTGCTTCGCCCCAGCATTTT. Drawing the rest from reference TRBV19 and TRBJ1-5, the complete variable domain is DGGITQSPKYLFRKEGQNVTLSCEQNLNHDAMYWYRQDPGQGLRLIYYSQIVNDFQKGDIAEGYSVSREKKESFPLTVTSAQKNPTAFYLCASSNGASPQHFGDGTRLSIL.

V gene TRBV9 combines with J gene TRBJ1-2; 10 bases line up with TRBD1. Germline V gene data show CDR1 as SGDLS and CDR2 as YYNGEE. The CDR3 loop spans 15 amino acids. The junction had 9 bases not matched to a gene; V was cut back by 2 bases and J by 8 bases. This CDR3 is CASSVTTGTGEGYTF. The CDR3 DNA reads as TGTGCCAGCAGCGTTACCACCGGGACAGGGGAAGGCTACACCTTC. The whole variable domain, remainder taken from reference TRBV9 and TRBJ1-2, is DSGVTQTPKHLITATGQRVTLRCSPRSGDLSVYWYQQSLDQGLQFLIQYYNGEERAKGNILERFSAQQFPDLHSELNLSSLELGDSALYFCASSVTTGTGEGYTFGSGTRLTVV.

The chain carries TRBV6-2 or TRBV6-3 and TRBJ1-1; the D is unclear. This CDR3 has 13 residues. Trimming took off 4 bases at V and 8 bases at J, with 14 bases between the two ends. From germline, CDR1 is MNHEY and CDR2 SVGEGT. For the CDR3, the DNA is TGTGCCAGCAGTTCCGGGGTCGCCACCGAAGCTTTCTTT. It specifies CASSSGVATEAFF.

This rearrangement joins TRBV6-5 to TRBJ1-1; the match to TRBD1 covers 8 bases. V lost 5 bases to trimming and J lost 1 base; unmatched junction nucleotides: 12. The germline V gene encodes CDR1 MNHEY and CDR2 SVGAGI. The CDR3 spans 17 residues. In DNA form, the CDR3 reads TGTGCCAGCAGTCCCAGGGGGCAAGCAGCCGGGAACACTGAAGCTTTCTTT. Encoded protein: CASSPRGQAAGNTEAFF.